The 27 T cell receptor beta chains presented below share a single source sample, sequenced in a study of chemoradiotherapy in HPV16-positive cancers. Clones were read by immunoSEQ multiplex PCR, and TCRdb kept only the in-frame ones, dropping some. The sample has approximately 12,000 clones, 90% to 95% seen once; the top ten hold approximately 2%. The sequenced sample was blood, obtained from a patient who underwent chemoradiotherapy. All receptors come from a human donor with HPV-associated anogenital cancer.

In DNA form, the CDR3 reads TGTGCCAGCAGCTTGGCCGGGACAGGGGTAGAGGAGGAGTACTTC. It encodes CASSLAGTGVEEEYF. J is TRBJ2-4 and V is TRBV5-4; 10 positions agree with TRBD1. Germline V gene lookup returns CDR1 SGHNT and CDR2 YYREEE (reference sequence). This CDR3 has 15 residues. Germline trimming cut 0 bases from V and 14 bases from J; bases unmatched to any gene: 11.

This chain connects TRBV21-1 to TRBJ1-6; the D call TRBD1 from the table was never checked on the DNA. TRBV21-1 is given as a pseudogene. The CDR3 is 18 amino acids. CDR3 in DNA: TGTGCCAGCAGCAAAGAATCCAGGCCCCCGGTTCTAAATTCACCCCTCCACTTT. It is translated as CASSKESRPPVLNSPLHF.

CDR3 residues: CASRDTGSSYEQYF. The CDR3 region has the DNA TGTGCCAGCAGGGATACCGGATCTTCCTACGAGCAGTACTTC. This chain joins TRBV7-9 and TRBJ2-7; no clear D. Trimming stripped 6 bases from V and 1 base from J, with 13 bases between. The CDR3 consists of 14 residues. Germline CDR1 SEHNR, CDR2 FQNEAQ (reference sequence). The full variable domain, in which reference TRBV7-9 and TRBJ2-7 provide the parts outside the CDR3, is DTGVSQNPRHKITKRGQNVTFRCDPISEHNRLYWYRQTLGQGPEFLTYFQNEAQLEKSRLLSDRFSAERPKGSFSTLEIQRTEQGDSAMYLCASRDTGSSYEQYFGPGTRLTVT.

In nucleotides, the CDR3 is TGTGCCAGCAGCTTACAAGCGGAAGAGACCCAGTACTTC. It encodes CASSLQAEETQYF. The gene calls are TRBV11-3 and TRBJ2-5, with D possibly being TRBD2 (5 bases). The CDR3 sequence is 13 residues long. The V and J ends lost 2 bases and 3 bases respectively, with 7 bases between them. Germline CDR1 reads SGHNT; CDR2 reads YENEEA.

The chain is built from TRBV5-1 and TRBJ1-3; D might be TRBD1 (6 bases). The CDR3 has 14 amino acids. Germline values: CDR1 SGHRS, CDR2 YFSETQ. Deletions cut 0 bases from V and 4 bases from J, with 8 bases between. The chain's CDR3 is CASSLEQGGNTIYF. The CDR3 DNA reads as TGCGCCAGCAGCTTGGAACAGGGAGGAAACACCATATATTTT.

The rearrangement joins TRBV7-9 to TRBJ2-5; D is unresolved. The CDR3 covers 15 residues. Looked up from germline, CDR1 is SEHNR and CDR2 is FQNEAQ (reference sequence). V was trimmed by 1 base and J by 5 bases, leaving 14 bases between them. The DNA for the CDR3 is TGTGCCAGCAGCTTAGAGAATAAAATAGGGGAGACCCAGTACTTC. Protein product: CASSLENKIGETQYF.

V is TRBV7-2 and J is TRBJ2-1; D unclear. Looked up from germline, CDR1 is SGHTA and CDR2 is FQGNSA. The V end lost 5 bases, the J end lost 3 bases, and 14 bases lay between the germline ends. The CDR3 is 15 residues long. The CDR3 sequence: CASSPTRNSYNEQFF. The CDR3 bases are TGTGCCAGCAGCCCAACCCGAAACAGCTACAATGAGCAGTTCTTC.

The chain recombines TRBV27 with TRBJ1-1, with 9 bases lining up with TRBD1. The CDR3 loop spans 13 amino acids. Per germline, CDR1 MNHEY and CDR2 SMNVEV (reference sequence). The J segment lost 3 bases and the V segment lost 6 bases, leaving 2 bases of the junction unmatched. As DNA, the CDR3 is TGTGCCAGCAGCTGGACAGGGGACACTGAAGCTTTCTTT. It yields the protein CASSWTGDTEAFF.

The V call is TRBV6-5, the J call TRBJ2-1; 7 bases are a match to TRBD1. CDR1 is MNHEY, CDR2 SVGAGI, per germline. The junction had 0 bases not matched to a gene; V was cut back by 5 bases and J by 5 bases. CDR3 size: 12 residues. The CDR3 spells CASSTGDNEQFF. CDR3 coding DNA: TGTGCCAGCAGTACAGGGGACAATGAGCAGTTCTTC.

This chain uses TRBV27 with TRBJ1-2; TRBD1 matches 10 bases. The CDR3 totals 14 residues. With V trimmed by 5 bases and J by 5 bases, 5 bases remained unmatched. The germline V gene encodes CDR1 MNHEY and CDR2 SMNVEV (reference sequence). CDR3: CASSRRDRGYGYTF. The CDR3 DNA follows: TGTGCCAGCAGTCGCCGGGACAGGGGTTATGGCTACACCTTC.

J is TRBJ2-6 and V is TRBV9; D gene uncertain. The CDR3 loop spans 14 amino acids. CDR1 and CDR2 from the germline V gene are SGDLS and YYNGEE. V was pared by 3 bases and J by 2 bases, with 6 bases between. The CDR3 sequence: CASSAGPGANVLTF. The CDR3 DNA sequence: TGTGCCAGCAGCGCAGGTCCTGGGGCCAACGTCCTGACTTTC.

The rearrangement links TRBV10-1 to TRBJ1-2, with D possibly matching TRBD1 (5 bases). The CDR3 totals 13 residues. V was cut by 3 bases and J by 7 bases, with 12 bases left in between. The germline V gene has CDR1 WNHNN and CDR2 SYGVQD (reference sequence). The DNA for the CDR3 is TGCGCCAGCAGTGAAAGAGGGACGGTTGGCTACACCTTC. It yields the protein CASSERGTVGYTF.

This chain joins TRBV18 and TRBJ2-1; maybe TRBD1 (6 bases). The V end was cut by 3 bases, the J end by 12 bases, with 24 bases between. CDR3 length: 16 residues. The V gene's germline CDR1 is KGHSH and CDR2 LQKENI. DNA of the CDR3: TGTGCCAGCTCACCCGTTGACAGGCGACGTTTCGTTAGGCAGTTCTTC. It encodes CASSPVDRRRFVRQFF.

The chain employs TRBV7-2 and TRBJ1-1; a weak D match, TRBD1 (5 bases). Germline loops: CDR1 SGHTA, CDR2 FQGNSA. This CDR3 region has 14 residues. Trimming pared 2 bases from V and 3 bases from J, leaving 10 bases between. The CDR3 DNA is TGTGCCAGCAGCTTATCGGGGACCGACACTGAAGCTTTCTTT. It encodes CASSLSGTDTEAFF.

V usage is TRBV6-4 and J usage is TRBJ2-2, with D unresolved. The V gene's germline CDR1 is MRHNA and CDR2 SNTAGT. The CDR3 spans 13 residues. Trimming pared 0 bases from V and 4 bases from J, leaving 3 bases between. CDR3 amino acids: CASSDSSTGELFF. The CDR3 DNA reads TGTGCCAGCAGTGACTCGAGCACCGGGGAGCTGTTTTTT.

The V gene is TRBV11-2, the J gene TRBJ1-6; TRBD1 might be the D (5 bases). CDR1 and CDR2 from the germline V gene are SGHAT and FQNNGV. The CDR3 spans 15 residues. V gave up 8 bases and J gave up 6 bases, with 17 bases separating them. This CDR3 is CASSAGAGGNSPLHF. In DNA form, the CDR3 reads TGTGCCAGCTCGGCGGGAGCCGGGGGTAATTCACCCCTCCACTTT.

J is TRBJ2-3 and V is TRBV4-1, with TRBD2 matching 9 bases. The length of the CDR3 is 18 residues. J lost 5 bases, V lost 1 base, and 13 bases had no gene match. Germline V gene data show CDR1 as MGHRA and CDR2 as YSYEKL. In DNA, the CDR3 is TGCGCCAGCAGCCAAGGGGGAATAGCGGGGGCCCAGCGAGATACGCAGTATTTT. Translation gives CASSQGGIAGAQRDTQYF.

The chain joins TRBV7-2 to TRBJ2-5, with D tentatively TRBD2 (7 bases). The V end lost 5 bases, the J end lost 13 bases, and 23 bases lay between the germline ends. This CDR3 is built from 14 residues. From germline, CDR1 is SGHTA and CDR2 FQGNSA. The CDR3 DNA reads as TGTGCCAGCAGCCGTCGGGGGGCCCTTATAGGCCGGTACTTC. Protein sequence: CASSRRGALIGRYF.

The chain is built from TRBV6-1 and TRBJ2-7; 9 bases align to TRBD1. V trimming: 1 base; J trimming: 5 bases; junction bases outside the gene matches: 6. CDR1 and CDR2 from the germline V gene are MNHNS and SASEGT. This CDR3 contains 15 residues. The CDR3 region has the DNA TGTGCCAGCAGTGAAGGGGACAGGGTCTTTCACGAGCAGTACTTC. Translation gives CASSEGDRVFHEQYF.

The genes are TRBV7-9 and TRBJ2-1, with TRBD1 as a possible D gene (6 bases). CDR1 is SEHNR and CDR2 is FQNEAQ in the germline V gene (reference sequence). This CDR3 contains 12 residues. V shed 0 bases and J shed 12 bases, with 9 bases lying between them. The CDR3 spells CASSLAGRGQFF. The CDR3 DNA is TGTGCCAGCAGCTTAGCCGGCAGGGGGCAGTTCTTC.

The CDR3 coding sequence is TGTGCCAGCAGGCCAGGGACTGGGGGCGGGGGCACAGATACGCAGTATTTT. Its translation is CASRPGTGGGGTDTQYF. V gene TRBV5-4 combines with J gene TRBJ2-3; D may be TRBD1 or TRBD2 (6 bases each). V dropped 5 bases and J dropped 1 base, with 20 bases sitting between them. This CDR3 has 17 residues. The germline CDR1 and CDR2 sequences are SGHNT and YYREEE (reference sequence).

The CDR3 spells CASSLDLRGAPTDTQYF. The CDR3 nucleotides are TGTGCCAGCAGCTTAGATTTGCGGGGGGCCCCCACAGATACGCAGTATTTT. The genes are TRBV7-9 and TRBJ2-3, with 8 bases that match TRBD2. The germline V gene encodes CDR1 SEHNR and CDR2 FQNEAQ (reference sequence). The ends lost 1 base at V and 2 bases at J; junction bases unmatched: 8. The length of the CDR3 is 17 residues.

The DNA of the CDR3 is TGTGCCAGCAAATTCGAAGCCCACTACAATGAGCAGTTCTTC. Translated, it gives CASKFEAHYNEQFF. This chain uses TRBV6-1 with TRBJ2-1; no reliable D call. Looked up from germline, CDR1 is MNHNS and CDR2 is SASEGT. V lost 7 bases and J 3 bases, leaving 13 bases between the germline ends. The CDR3 extends over 14 amino acids.

In its sample, this clone was seen once. V gene TRBV7-9 combines with J gene TRBJ1-1; 8 nucleotides align to TRBD1. The CDR3 runs to 18 residues. The V gene end was trimmed by 6 bases and the J gene end by 2 bases; junction bases not matched to a gene: 17. Germline V gene lookup returns CDR1 SEHNR and CDR2 FQNEAQ (reference sequence). The CDR3 loop is CASRLPKPLQGGNTEAFF. Written as DNA, the CDR3 is TGTGCCAGCAGACTTCCCAAACCCTTACAGGGGGGAAACACTGAAGCTTTCTTT.

The chain carries TRBV18 and TRBJ1-6; D is uncertain. CDR3 length equals 16 residues. Looked up from germline, CDR1 is KGHSH and CDR2 is LQKENI. V lost 0 bases and J 3 bases, leaving 9 bases between the germline ends. CDR3 coding DNA: TGTGCCAGCTCACCACCCTGGGCCGACTATAATTCACCCCTCCACTTT. Its translation: CASSPPWADYNSPLHF.

As concerns this clone: One end of the junction fails to match germline, which may point to a read error. This chain uses TRBV4-1 with TRBJ1-3; possible D gene TRBD1, 6 bases. Germline lookup yields CDR1 MGHRA and CDR2 YSYEKL. The CDR3 is 19 amino acids. In nucleotides, the CDR3 is TGCGCCAGCAGGCAAGAAGGCAGGGGTTCTGGGCCCTCTGGAAACACCATATATTTT. This translates into CASRQEGRGSGPSGNTIYF.

About this clone itself: Mismatch with germline at one junction end may stem from a read error. The chain carries TRBV19 and TRBJ2-1; 15 bases agree with TRBD2. In germline, CDR1 is LNHDA, CDR2 SQIVND (reference sequence). This CDR3 region has 15 residues. The CDR3 region has the DNA TGTGCCAGTAGTCCCGGGACTAGCGGGGGGAATGGGCAGTTCTTC. Protein sequence: CASSPGTSGGNGQFF. Using reference TRBV19 and TRBJ2-1 for the parts outside the CDR3, the full variable domain is DGGITQSPKYLFRKEGQNVTLSCEQNLNHDAMYWYRQDPGQGLRLIYYSQIVNDFQKGDIAEGYSVSREKKESFPLTVTSAQKNPTAFYLCASSPGTSGGNGQFFGPGTRLTVL.